This section outlines one T cell receptor beta chain sequence together with its context. Its antigen remains unknown. This sample is part of a study of STAT5B mutations in CD4+ large granular lymphocyte leukemia. General observations from the study: Higher CD4+ than CD8+ T-LGLL clonality might reflect small sample size.

Only in-frame clones appear in the TCRdb table, and some are missing; sequencing was by immunoSEQ multiplex PCR. The sample has roughly 32,000 clones; approximately 70% are singletons. CDR1 and CDR2 from the germline V gene are SEHNR and FQNEAQ (reference sequence). The CDR3 has 19 amino acids. The V and J ends lost 5 bases and 0 bases, in that order; junction bases with no gene match: 12. The origin of this receptor is a human donor in good health. Sample: CD4+ T cells from blood buffy coats. This sequence joins TRBV7-9 and TRBJ2-3; TRBD1 agrees at 12 bases. Written as DNA, the CDR3 is TGTGCCAGCAGCCTACCCGGGACAGGGGGCTCGCCTAGCACAGATACGCAGTATTTT. It translates to CASSLPGTGGSPSTDTQYF.